These 27 T cell receptor beta chains were sequenced from one sample in a study of PD-1 blockade in classical Hodgkin lymphoma. Time point in this sample: cycle 4 day 1 (C4D1), after 6 weeks of nivolumab. Each and every patient relapsed after autologous stem cell transplantation, and patients got differing brentuximab vedotin exposure. CD8+ T cell isolation from thawed PBMCs was performed by magnetic negative selection. Only in-frame clones appear in the TCRdb table, and some are missing; sequencing was by immunoSEQ multiplex PCR. The table lists some 20,000 clones, around four fifths of them singletons, with 7.3% in the top ten. Here the sequenced sample was CD8+ T cells from blood, taken before the fourth cycle of nivolumab. Receptor source: a human donor with classical Hodgkin lymphoma.

A few counts support this clone. This chain connects TRBV5-1 to TRBJ1-4; D uncertain. The ends were cut back, 4 bases at V and 5 bases at J, with 15 bases in the middle. The CDR3 sequence is 15 residues long. Germline CDR1 is SGHRS and CDR2 is YFSETQ. In DNA form, the CDR3 reads TGCGCCAGCAGCCTAACCGGGGTACTGAATGAAAAACTGTTTTTT. Amino acid sequence: CASSLTGVLNEKLFF. Combining the CDR3 with reference TRBV5-1 and TRBJ1-4 gives the whole variable domain KAGVTQTPRYLIKTRGQQVTLSCSPISGHRSVSWYQQTPGQGLQFLFEYFSETQRNKGNFPGRFSGRQFSNSRSEMNVSTLELGDSALYLCASSLTGVLNEKLFFGSGTQLSVL.

The V and J genes are TRBV4-2 and TRBJ2-1; 13 bases are shared with TRBD2. CDR1 is LGHNA, CDR2 YNFKEQ, per germline. The CDR3 runs to 17 residues. V trimming: 4 bases; J trimming: 8 bases; junction bases outside the gene matches: 11. CDR3 sequence (DNA): TGTGCCAGCAGCCCACTTCAGGGGACTAGCGGGGTCTATGAGCAGTTCTTC. Translating gives CASSPLQGTSGVYEQFF.

The CDR3 DNA is TGTGCCACGCAGACAGATACGCAGTATTTT. Encoded protein: CATQTDTQYF. The genes are TRBV28 and TRBJ2-3, with D unresolved. Between the trimmed V and J ends, which lost 10 bases and 3 bases, there was a span of 5 bases. Per germline, CDR1 MDHEN and CDR2 SYDVKM. This CDR3 has 10 amino acids.

The gene calls are TRBV21-1 and TRBJ1-4; the D segment call TRBD1 is taken from the table without a DNA check. TRBV21-1 is reported as a pseudogene. The CDR3 totals 19 residues. The CDR3 DNA is TGTGCCAGCAGCAAAGTCGGCACAGGTCAAGTGATTGCGCCTGGAAAACTGTTTTTT. This codes for CASSKVGTGQVIAPGKLFF.

The genes are TRBV27 and TRBJ2-1; D perhaps matches TRBD2 (6 bases). CDR1 is MNHEY, CDR2 SMNVEV, per germline (reference sequence). The CDR3 has 15 amino acids. Trimming pared 8 bases from V and 8 bases from J, leaving 22 bases between. The CDR3 DNA reads TGTGCCAGCGCCTCCTCCGGGACGGGGGAGGATGAGCAGTTCTTC. Its translation: CASASSGTGEDEQFF.

The chain links TRBV12-5 to TRBJ2-1, with a possible D match to TRBD2 (6 bases). Trimming took 0 bases from V and 10 from J, leaving 19 bases between them. CDR3 length: 16 residues. Germline V gives CDR1 LGHNT, CDR2 FRNRAP. CDR3 protein: CASGLVGGLALGEQFF. In DNA form, the CDR3 reads TGTGCTAGTGGTTTGGTAGGAGGTCTAGCGCTTGGCGAGCAGTTCTTC.

V usage is TRBV29-1 and J usage is TRBJ2-7, with D possibly being TRBD1 (6 bases). CDR1 is SQVTM and CDR2 is ANQGSEA in the germline V gene. CDR3 size: 12 residues. The CDR3 nucleotides read TGCAGTGCCGGGACAAACAGCTACGAGCAGTACTTC. Translating gives CSAGTNSYEQYF.

The chain recombines TRBV14 with TRBJ2-5, with D maybe TRBD2 (6 bases). This CDR3 is 14 amino acids long. Germline V gene data show CDR1 as SGHDN and CDR2 as FVKESK. V lost 3 bases, J lost 9 bases, and 17 bases lay in between. CDR3 protein: CASSQGPGTAAQYF. CDR3 in DNA: TGTGCCAGCAGCCAGGGTCCCGGGACTGCGGCCCAGTACTTC. The variable domain in full, with the rest retrieved from reference TRBV14 and TRBJ2-5, is EAGVTQFPSHSVIEKGQTVTLRCDPISGHDNLYWYRRVMGKEIKFLLHFVKESKQDESGMPNNRFLAERTGGTYSTLKVQPAELEDSGVYFCASSQGPGTAAQYFGPGTRLLVL.

The chain is built from TRBV5-1 and TRBJ1-3; D not certain. V lost 4 bases, J lost 1 base, and 9 bases lay in between. Per the germline V gene, CDR1 is SGHRS and CDR2 is YFSETQ. The CDR3 covers 14 residues. The CDR3 region is CASSPGVSGNTIYF. The CDR3, as DNA: TGCGCCAGCAGCCCCGGGGTGTCTGGAAACACCATATATTTT. Full variable domain (remainder filled in from reference TRBV5-1 and TRBJ1-3): KAGVTQTPRYLIKTRGQQVTLSCSPISGHRSVSWYQQTPGQGLQFLFEYFSETQRNKGNFPGRFSGRQFSNSRSEMNVSTLELGDSALYLCASSPGVSGNTIYFGEGSWLTVV.

This sequence joins TRBV28 and TRBJ2-1; 10 bases agree with TRBD2. J lost 4 bases, V lost 6 bases, and 6 bases had no gene match. The CDR3 runs to 15 residues. Germline loops: CDR1 MDHEN, CDR2 SYDVKM. CDR3 sequence (DNA): TGTGCCAGCAGCTTGGCACTAGCGGGGTACAATGAGCAGTTCTTC. This translates into CASSLALAGYNEQFF.

The J gene is TRBJ1-1, the V gene TRBV11-2, with 7 positions matching TRBD1. V lost 5 bases, J lost 2 bases, and 5 bases stayed unmatched. The length of the CDR3 is 14 residues. CDR1 SGHAT and CDR2 FQNNGV come from the germline V gene. The CDR3 here is CASSPDRVNTEAFF. The CDR3 DNA reads TGTGCCAGCAGCCCCGACAGGGTTAACACTGAAGCTTTCTTT.

The chain combines TRBV6-5 with TRBJ2-7, with D perhaps matching TRBD1 (5 bases). The CDR3 extends over 13 amino acids. The V and J ends lost 5 bases and 4 bases respectively, with 12 bases between them. Germline V CDR1 and CDR2: MNHEY, SVGAGI. The CDR3, as DNA: TGTGCCAGCAGTCCTCAGGGCGAGTACGAGCAGTACTTC. The encoded protein is CASSPQGEYEQYF.

V and J are TRBV25-1 and TRBJ1-5, with D hard to call. V was clipped by 2 bases and J by 0 bases, with 8 bases between them. CDR3 size: 15 residues. Germline-derived CDR1 and CDR2 are MGHDK and SYGVNS. The CDR3 loop reads CASSEGGNSNQPQHF. In DNA form, the CDR3 reads TGTGCCAGCAGTGAAGGAGGAAATAGCAATCAGCCCCAGCATTTT.

The genes are TRBV21-1 and TRBJ1-1. TRBV21-1 is a recognized pseudogene. This CDR3 has 13 residues. The CDR3 DNA follows: TGTGCCAGTATGGGTCCCATGAACACTGAAGCTTTCTTT. This encodes CASMGPMNTEAFF.

The CDR3 sequence: CASSVERQGTNGYTF. CDR3 DNA sequence: TGTGCCAGCAGCGTAGAAAGACAGGGAACGAATGGCTACACCTTC. The chain employs TRBV9 and TRBJ1-2; 7 bases align to TRBD1. Germline V gene data show CDR1 as SGDLS and CDR2 as YYNGEE. The ends lost 0 bases at V and 6 bases at J; junction bases unmatched: 8. The CDR3 consists of 15 residues.

V gene TRBV5-4 combines with J gene TRBJ2-7; no clear D gene. Germline-derived CDR1 and CDR2 are SGHNT and YYREEE (reference sequence). This CDR3 is built from 12 residues. V was cut by 5 bases and J by 0 bases, with 6 bases left in between. The CDR3: CASSPDSYEQYF. The CDR3 bases are TGTGCCAGCAGTCCCGACTCCTACGAGCAGTACTTC.

This chain joins TRBV6-6 and TRBJ2-1; 8 bases fit TRBD2. This CDR3 has 12 residues. The V gene's germline CDR1 is MNHNY and CDR2 SVGAGI (reference sequence). V trimming: 7 bases; J trimming: 6 bases; junction bases outside the gene matches: 2. The CDR3 nucleotides are TGTGCCAGCACCGGACTAGCCAATGAGCAGTTCTTC. Translating gives CASTGLANEQFF.

The count of this clone is one. The rearrangement joins TRBV2 to TRBJ1-2; maybe TRBD1 (6 bases). Trimming left V 7 bases short and J 0 bases short, with 21 bases between. This CDR3 region has 17 residues. CDR1 and CDR2 (germline): SNHLY, FYNNEI. The CDR3 loop is CASTDDFEDSSNYGYTF. The CDR3 nucleotides are TGTGCCAGCACAGACGACTTTGAGGACAGCTCTAACTATGGCTACACCTTC. The variable domain in full, with the rest retrieved from reference TRBV2 and TRBJ1-2, is EPEVTQTPSHQVTQMGQEVILRCVPISNHLYFYWYRQILGQKVEFLVSFYNNEISEKSEIFDDQFSVERPDGSNFTLKIRSTKLEDSAMYFCASTDDFEDSSNYGYTFGSGTRLTVV.

The genes are TRBV5-1 and TRBJ2-7; possibly TRBD2 for D (6 bases). The CDR3 is made up of 12 amino acids. The V and J ends lost 6 bases and 0 bases respectively, with 7 bases between them. Germline CDR1 reads SGHRS; CDR2 reads YFSETQ. The CDR3 protein is CASTGLSYEQYF. The CDR3 coding sequence is TGCGCCAGCACGGGACTCTCCTACGAGCAGTACTTC.

The J gene is TRBJ2-2, the V gene TRBV29-1; D ambiguous. Germline loops: CDR1 SQVTM, CDR2 ANQGSEA. The length of the CDR3 is 13 residues. V was cut by 5 bases and J by 0 bases, with 7 bases left in between. This CDR3 reads CSVRHPNTGELFF. CDR3 DNA: TGCAGCGTTAGACACCCGAACACCGGGGAGCTGTTTTTT.

The J gene is TRBJ2-1, the V gene TRBV6-4; 9 nucleotides agree with TRBD1. The CDR3 runs 15 residues. The ends lost 2 bases at V and 5 bases at J; junction bases unmatched: 4. Germline assignment: CDR1 MRHNA and CDR2 SNTAGT. The CDR3 region is CASSDPGQGNNEQFF. CDR3 DNA sequence: TGTGCCAGCAGTGACCCAGGACAGGGGAACAATGAGCAGTTCTTC.

The chain carries TRBV19 and TRBJ2-2, with 9 bases lining up with TRBD2. The CDR3 spans 16 residues. After removal of 0 bases from V and 4 bases from J, the junction contained 3 bases not matched to a gene. In germline, CDR1 is LNHDA, CDR2 SQIVND (reference sequence). The CDR3 loop is CASSIDSSGVTGELFF. The CDR3, as DNA: TGTGCCAGTAGTATAGATTCTAGCGGGGTCACCGGGGAGCTGTTTTTT.

The chain combines TRBV4-1 with TRBJ1-2; D not resolved. V was trimmed by 1 base and J by 5 bases, leaving 8 bases between them. The CDR3 has 13 amino acids. The germline V gene has CDR1 MGHRA and CDR2 YSYEKL. CDR3 in DNA: TGCGCCAGCAGCCAAGTGGAAGCTTATGGCTACACCTTC. Its protein is CASSQVEAYGYTF.

The chain carries TRBV11-2 and TRBJ2-3; the D is unclear. Per germline, CDR1 SGHAT and CDR2 FQNNGV. With 2 bases removed from V and 4 bases from J, the gap between germline ends came to 4 bases. This CDR3 contains 12 residues. CDR3 amino acids: CASSLTADTQYF. CDR3 sequence (DNA): TGTGCCAGCAGCTTAACAGCAGATACGCAGTATTTT.

The chain has TRBV7-9 and TRBJ1-1; 10 nucleotides match TRBD1. Germline-derived CDR1 and CDR2 are SEHNR and FQNEAQ (reference sequence). The CDR3 is made up of 15 amino acids. V was pared by 5 bases and J by 0 bases, with 3 bases of the junction left unmatched. The CDR3 coding sequence is TGTGCCAGCAGCACCGGACAGGGGGTGAACACTGAAGCTTTCTTT. It yields the protein CASSTGQGVNTEAFF.

This chain links TRBV13 with TRBJ2-3; 8 bases are a match to TRBD2. The CDR3 sequence is 16 residues long. V dropped 5 bases and J dropped 0; count of bases not matched to a gene: 7. From germline, CDR1 is PRHDT and CDR2 FYEKMQ (reference sequence). The CDR3 loop reads CASSPSLAGSTDTQYF. The CDR3 nucleotides are TGTGCCAGCAGCCCATCTCTAGCGGGTAGCACAGATACGCAGTATTTT.

The rearrangement uses TRBV19 and TRBJ2-3; D might be TRBD1 (5 bases). The CDR3 has 16 residues. The germline gives CDR1 LNHDA, CDR2 SQIVND (reference sequence). V lost 3 bases, J lost 4 bases, and 17 bases lay in between. CDR3 sequence: CASSIDRGGLADTQYF. DNA for the CDR3: TGTGCCAGTAGTATTGACAGAGGTGGGTTGGCAGATACGCAGTATTTT. Full variable domain (outside the CDR3, taken from reference TRBV19 and TRBJ2-3): DGGITQSPKYLFRKEGQNVTLSCEQNLNHDAMYWYRQDPGQGLRLIYYSQIVNDFQKGDIAEGYSVSREKKESFPLTVTSAQKNPTAFYLCASSIDRGGLADTQYFGPGTRLTVL.